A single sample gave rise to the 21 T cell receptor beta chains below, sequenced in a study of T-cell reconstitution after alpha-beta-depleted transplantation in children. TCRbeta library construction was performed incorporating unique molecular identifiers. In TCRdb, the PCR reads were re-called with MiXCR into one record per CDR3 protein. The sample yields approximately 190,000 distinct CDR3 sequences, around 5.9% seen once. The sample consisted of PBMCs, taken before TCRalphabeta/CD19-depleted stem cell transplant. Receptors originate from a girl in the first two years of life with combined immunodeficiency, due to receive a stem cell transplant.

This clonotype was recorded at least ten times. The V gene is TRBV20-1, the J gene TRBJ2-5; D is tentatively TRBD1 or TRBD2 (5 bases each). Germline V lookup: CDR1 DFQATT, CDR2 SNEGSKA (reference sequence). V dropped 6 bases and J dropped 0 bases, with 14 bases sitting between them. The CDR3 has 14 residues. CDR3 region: CSARRGAYQETQYF. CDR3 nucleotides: TGCAGTGCGAGGAGAGGGGCGTACCAAGAGACCCAGTACTTC.

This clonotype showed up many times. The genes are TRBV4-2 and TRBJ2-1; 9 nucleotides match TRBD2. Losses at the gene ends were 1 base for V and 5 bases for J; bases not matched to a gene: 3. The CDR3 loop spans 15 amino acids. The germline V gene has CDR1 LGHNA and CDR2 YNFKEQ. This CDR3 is CASSQATSGDNEQFF. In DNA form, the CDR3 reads TGTGCCAGCAGCCAAGCGACTAGCGGTGACAATGAGCAGTTCTTC.

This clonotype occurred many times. CDR3 DNA sequence: TGTGCCAGCAGCTTAGCTCAGGGCCCCCATCTTTACAATGAGCAGTTCTTC. It specifies CASSLAQGPHLYNEQFF. The V call is TRBV7-2, the J call TRBJ2-1, with D possibly being TRBD1 (5 bases). This CDR3 comprises 17 residues. The germline V gene has CDR1 SGHTA and CDR2 FQGNSA. Between the trimmed V and J ends, which lost 0 bases and 4 bases, there was a span of 16 bases.

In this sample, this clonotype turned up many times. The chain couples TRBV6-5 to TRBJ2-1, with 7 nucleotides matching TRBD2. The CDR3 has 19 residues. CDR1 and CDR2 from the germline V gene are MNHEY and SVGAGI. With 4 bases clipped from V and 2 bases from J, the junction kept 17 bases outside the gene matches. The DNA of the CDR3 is TGTGCCAGCAGTTGGTATGGTCGACTAGCCGTAATAACCTACAATGAGCAGTTCTTC. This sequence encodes CASSWYGRLAVITYNEQFF.

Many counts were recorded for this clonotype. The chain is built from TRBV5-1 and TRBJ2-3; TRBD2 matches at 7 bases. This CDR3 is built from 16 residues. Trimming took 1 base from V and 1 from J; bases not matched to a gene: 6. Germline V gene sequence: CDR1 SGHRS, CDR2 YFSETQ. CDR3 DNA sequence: TGCGCCAGCAGCTTGAGTTCCCTAGCGGGCACAGATACGCAGTATTTT. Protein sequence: CASSLSSLAGTDTQYF.

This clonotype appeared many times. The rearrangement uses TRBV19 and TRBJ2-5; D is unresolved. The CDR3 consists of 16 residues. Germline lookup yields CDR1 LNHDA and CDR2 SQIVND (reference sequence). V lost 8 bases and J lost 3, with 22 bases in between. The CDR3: CASPILPPRCEETQYF. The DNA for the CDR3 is TGTGCCAGTCCTATTTTGCCACCCCGGTGCGAAGAGACCCAGTACTTC.

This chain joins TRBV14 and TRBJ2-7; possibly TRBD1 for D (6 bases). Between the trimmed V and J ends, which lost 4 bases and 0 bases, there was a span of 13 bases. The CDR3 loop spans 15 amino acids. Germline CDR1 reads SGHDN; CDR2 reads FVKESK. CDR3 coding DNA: TGTGCCAGCAGCCCCCGGGACACGGACTCCTACGAGCAGTACTTC. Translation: CASSPRDTDSYEQYF.

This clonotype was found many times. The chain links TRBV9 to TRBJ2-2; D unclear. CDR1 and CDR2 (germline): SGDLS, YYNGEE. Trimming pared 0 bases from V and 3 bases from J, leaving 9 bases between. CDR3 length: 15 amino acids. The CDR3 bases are TGTGCCAGCAGCGTAGGTGACCTCGACACCGGGGAGCTGTTTTTT. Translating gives CASSVGDLDTGELFF.

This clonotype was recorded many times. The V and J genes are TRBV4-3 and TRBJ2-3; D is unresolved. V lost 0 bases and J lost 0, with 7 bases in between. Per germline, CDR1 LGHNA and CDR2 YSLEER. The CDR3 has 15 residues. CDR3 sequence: CASSQDSASTDTQYF. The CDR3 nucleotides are TGCGCCAGCAGCCAAGATTCCGCTAGCACAGATACGCAGTATTTT.

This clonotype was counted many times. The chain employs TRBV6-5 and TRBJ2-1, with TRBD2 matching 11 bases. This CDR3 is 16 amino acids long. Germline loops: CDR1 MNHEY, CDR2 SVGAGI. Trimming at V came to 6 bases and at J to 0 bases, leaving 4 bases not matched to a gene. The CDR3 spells CASRTSGGSSYNEQFF. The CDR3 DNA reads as TGTGCCAGCAGAACTAGCGGGGGAAGCTCCTACAATGAGCAGTTCTTC.

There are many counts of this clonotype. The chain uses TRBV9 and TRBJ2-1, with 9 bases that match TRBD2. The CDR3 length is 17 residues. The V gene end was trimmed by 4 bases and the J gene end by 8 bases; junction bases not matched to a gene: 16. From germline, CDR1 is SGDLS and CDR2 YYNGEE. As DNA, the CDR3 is TGTGCCAGCAGCCTCGATCCTGCGGGGGGGCCCTTCGATGAGCAGTTCTTC. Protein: CASSLDPAGGPFDEQFF. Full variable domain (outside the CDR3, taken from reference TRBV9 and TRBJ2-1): DSGVTQTPKHLITATGQRVTLRCSPRSGDLSVYWYQQSLDQGLQFLIQYYNGEERAKGNILERFSAQQFPDLHSELNLSSLELGDSALYFCASSLDPAGGPFDEQFFGPGTRLTVL.

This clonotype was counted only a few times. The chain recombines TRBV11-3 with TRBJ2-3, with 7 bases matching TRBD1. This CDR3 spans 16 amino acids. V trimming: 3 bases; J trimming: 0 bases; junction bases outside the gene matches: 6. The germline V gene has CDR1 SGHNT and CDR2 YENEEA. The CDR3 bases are TGTGCCAGCAGCTTTGTAGGGACAGATAGCACAGATACGCAGTATTTT. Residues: CASSFVGTDSTDTQYF.

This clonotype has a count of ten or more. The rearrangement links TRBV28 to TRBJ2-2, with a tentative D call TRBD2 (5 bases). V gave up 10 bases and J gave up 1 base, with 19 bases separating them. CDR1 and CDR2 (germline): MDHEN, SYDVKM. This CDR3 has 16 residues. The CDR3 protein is CATAWERSVNTGELFF. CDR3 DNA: TGTGCCACCGCCTGGGAGAGATCGGTGAACACCGGGGAGCTGTTTTTT.

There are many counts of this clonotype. The CDR3 protein is CASSFKTSLAGTDTQYF. The CDR3 DNA follows: TGTGCCAGCAGTTTCAAAACCTCCCTAGCGGGCACAGATACGCAGTATTTT. The chain joins TRBV27 to TRBJ2-3; 7 bases are a match to TRBD2. The CDR3 runs 17 residues. Per germline, CDR1 MNHEY and CDR2 SMNVEV (reference sequence). After removal of 3 bases from V and 1 base from J, the junction contained 10 bases not matched to a gene.

DNA for the CDR3: TGTGCCAGCAGTTTCGGCTCCGGACTCCTCGACAATGAGCAGTTCTTC. The encoded protein is CASSFGSGLLDNEQFF. This chain joins TRBV28 and TRBJ2-1; possible D gene TRBD2, 5 bases. Germline-derived CDR1 and CDR2 are MDHEN and SYDVKM. This CDR3 contains 16 residues. V gave up 3 bases and J gave up 5 bases, with 17 bases separating them.

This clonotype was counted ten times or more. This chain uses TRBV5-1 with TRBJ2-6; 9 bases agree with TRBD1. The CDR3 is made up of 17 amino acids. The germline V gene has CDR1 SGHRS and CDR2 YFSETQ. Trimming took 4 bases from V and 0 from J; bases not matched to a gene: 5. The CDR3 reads CASSRDRANSGANVLTF. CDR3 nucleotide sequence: TGCGCCAGCAGCCGGGACAGGGCAAACTCTGGGGCCAACGTCCTGACTTTC. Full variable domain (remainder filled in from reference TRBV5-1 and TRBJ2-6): KAGVTQTPRYLIKTRGQQVTLSCSPISGHRSVSWYQQTPGQGLQFLFEYFSETQRNKGNFPGRFSGRQFSNSRSEMNVSTLELGDSALYLCASSRDRANSGANVLTFGAGSRLTVL.

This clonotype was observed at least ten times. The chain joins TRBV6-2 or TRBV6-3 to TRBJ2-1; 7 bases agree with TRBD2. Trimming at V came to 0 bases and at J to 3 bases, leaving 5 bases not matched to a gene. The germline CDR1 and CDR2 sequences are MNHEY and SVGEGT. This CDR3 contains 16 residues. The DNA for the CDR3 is TGTGCCAGCAGTTACTCGAGGCTAGCGGACTACAATGAGCAGTTCTTC. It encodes CASSYSRLADYNEQFF.

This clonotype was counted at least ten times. CDR3 bases: TGTGCCAGCAGCTCCGGGGGACAAGAGACCCAGTACTTC. Translated, it gives CASSSGGQETQYF. The rearrangement uses TRBV7-3 and TRBJ2-5; perhaps TRBD2 as D (6 bases). Trimming took off 4 bases at V and 2 bases at J, with 8 bases between the two ends. The CDR3 covers 13 residues. CDR1 and CDR2 (germline): SGHTA, FQGTGA.

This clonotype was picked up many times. The CDR3: CASSEIGTSEYF. For the CDR3, the DNA is TGTGCCAGCAGTGAAATCGGGACTAGCGAGTATTTT. V and J are TRBV25-1 and TRBJ2-3, with 10 bases lining up with TRBD2. Per the germline V gene, CDR1 is MGHDK and CDR2 is SYGVNS. V gave up 2 bases and J gave up 13 bases; unmatched junction bases: 3. CDR3 size: 12 residues.

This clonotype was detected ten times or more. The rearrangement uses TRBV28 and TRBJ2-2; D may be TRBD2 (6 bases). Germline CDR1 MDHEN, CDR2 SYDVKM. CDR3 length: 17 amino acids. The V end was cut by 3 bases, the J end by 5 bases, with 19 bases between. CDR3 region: CASSFGGEVFGTGELFF. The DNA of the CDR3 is TGTGCCAGCAGTTTCGGAGGGGAGGTCTTTGGGACCGGGGAGCTGTTTTTT.

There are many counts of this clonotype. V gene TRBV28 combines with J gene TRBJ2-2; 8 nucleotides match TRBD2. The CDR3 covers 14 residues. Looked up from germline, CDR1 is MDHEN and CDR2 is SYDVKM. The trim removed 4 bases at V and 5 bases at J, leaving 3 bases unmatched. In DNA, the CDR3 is TGTGCCAGCAGTTGGGCTAGCGGGACCGGGGAGCTGTTTTTT. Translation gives CASSWASGTGELFF.